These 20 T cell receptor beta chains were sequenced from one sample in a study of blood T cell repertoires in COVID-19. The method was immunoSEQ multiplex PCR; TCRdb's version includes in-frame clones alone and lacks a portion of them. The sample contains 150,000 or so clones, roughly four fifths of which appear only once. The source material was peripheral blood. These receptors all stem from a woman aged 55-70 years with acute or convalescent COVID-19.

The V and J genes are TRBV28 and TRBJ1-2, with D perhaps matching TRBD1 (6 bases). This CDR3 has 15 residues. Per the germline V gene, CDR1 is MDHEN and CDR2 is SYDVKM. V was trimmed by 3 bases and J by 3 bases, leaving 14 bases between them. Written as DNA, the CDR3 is TGTGCCAGCAGTTTCTACAGGGCCCTACACTATGGCTACACCTTC. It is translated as CASSFYRALHYGYTF.

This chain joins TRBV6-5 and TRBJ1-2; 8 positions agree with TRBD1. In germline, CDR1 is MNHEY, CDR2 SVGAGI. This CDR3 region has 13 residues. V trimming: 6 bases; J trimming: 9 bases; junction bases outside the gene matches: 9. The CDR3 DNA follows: TGTGCCAGCAGGACGGGACAGGATGGGAGCTACACCTTC. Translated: CASRTGQDGSYTF.

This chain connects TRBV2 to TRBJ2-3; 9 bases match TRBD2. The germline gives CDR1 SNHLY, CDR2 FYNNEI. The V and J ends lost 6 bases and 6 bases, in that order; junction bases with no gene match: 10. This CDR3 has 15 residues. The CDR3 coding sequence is TGTGCCAGCAGAGATAGCGGGAGCGCTCAGGATACGCAGTATTTT. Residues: CASRDSGSAQDTQYF.

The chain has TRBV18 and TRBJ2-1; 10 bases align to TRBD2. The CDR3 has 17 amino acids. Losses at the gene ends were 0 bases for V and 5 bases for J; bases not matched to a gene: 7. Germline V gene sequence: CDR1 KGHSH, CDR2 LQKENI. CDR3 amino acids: CASSPPLAGPRHNEQFF. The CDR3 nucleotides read TGTGCCAGCTCACCACCACTAGCGGGACCTCGGCACAATGAGCAGTTCTTC.

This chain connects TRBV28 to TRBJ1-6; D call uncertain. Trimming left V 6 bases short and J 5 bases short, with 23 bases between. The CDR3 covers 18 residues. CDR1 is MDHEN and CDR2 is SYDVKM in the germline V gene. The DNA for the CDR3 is TGTGCCAGCAGCAGTCCTGGTTTAACAGTCAACAATAATTCACCCCTCCACTTT. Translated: CASSSPGLTVNNNSPLHF.

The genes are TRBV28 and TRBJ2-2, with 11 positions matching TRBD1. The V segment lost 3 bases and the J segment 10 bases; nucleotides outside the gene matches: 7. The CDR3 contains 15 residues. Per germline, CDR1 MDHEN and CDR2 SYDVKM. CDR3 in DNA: TGTGCCAGCAGTTTCCTTCGGACAGGGGGCAAGGAGCTGTTTTTT. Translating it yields CASSFLRTGGKELFF.

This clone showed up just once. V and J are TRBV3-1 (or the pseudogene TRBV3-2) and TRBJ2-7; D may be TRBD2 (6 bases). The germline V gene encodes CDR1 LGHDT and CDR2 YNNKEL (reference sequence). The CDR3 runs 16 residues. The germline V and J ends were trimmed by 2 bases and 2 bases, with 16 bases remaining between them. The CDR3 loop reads CASSQTPGVRPYEQYF. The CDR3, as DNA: TGTGCCAGCAGCCAAACCCCGGGGGTCCGACCCTACGAGCAGTACTTC.

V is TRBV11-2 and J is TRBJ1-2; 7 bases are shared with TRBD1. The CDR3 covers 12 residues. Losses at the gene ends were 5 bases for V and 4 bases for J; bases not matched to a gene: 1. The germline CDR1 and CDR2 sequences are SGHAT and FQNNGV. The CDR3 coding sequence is TGTGCCAGCAGCAACAGGGGCTATGGCTACACCTTC. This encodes CASSNRGYGYTF.

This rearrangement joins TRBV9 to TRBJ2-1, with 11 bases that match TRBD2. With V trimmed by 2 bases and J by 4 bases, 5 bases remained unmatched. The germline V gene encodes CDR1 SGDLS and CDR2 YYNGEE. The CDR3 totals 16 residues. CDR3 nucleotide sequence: TGTGCCAGCAGCGTTTCCCCTAGCGGGAGGTACAATGAGCAGTTCTTC. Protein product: CASSVSPSGRYNEQFF. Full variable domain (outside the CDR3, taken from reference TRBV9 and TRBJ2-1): DSGVTQTPKHLITATGQRVTLRCSPRSGDLSVYWYQQSLDQGLQFLIQYYNGEERAKGNILERFSAQQFPDLHSELNLSSLELGDSALYFCASSVSPSGRYNEQFFGPGTRLTVL.

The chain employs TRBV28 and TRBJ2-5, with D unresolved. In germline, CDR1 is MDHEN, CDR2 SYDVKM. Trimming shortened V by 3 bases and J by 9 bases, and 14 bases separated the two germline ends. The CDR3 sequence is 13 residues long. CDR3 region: CASSLVHLRSQYF. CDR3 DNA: TGTGCCAGCAGTTTGGTCCATTTGAGATCCCAGTACTTC. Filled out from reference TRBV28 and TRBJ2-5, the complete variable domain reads DVKVTQSSRYLVKRTGEKVFLECVQDMDHENMFWYRQDPGLGLRLIYFSYDVKMKEKGDIPEGYSVSREKKERFSLILESASTNQTSMYLCASSLVHLRSQYFGPGTRLLVL.

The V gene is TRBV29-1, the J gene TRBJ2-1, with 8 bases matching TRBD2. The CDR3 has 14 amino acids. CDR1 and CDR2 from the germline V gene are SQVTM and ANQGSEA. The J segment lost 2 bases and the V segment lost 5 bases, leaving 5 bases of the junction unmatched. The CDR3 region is CSVPGTRTYNEQFF. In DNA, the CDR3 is TGCAGCGTTCCCGGGACTAGGACCTACAATGAGCAGTTCTTC.

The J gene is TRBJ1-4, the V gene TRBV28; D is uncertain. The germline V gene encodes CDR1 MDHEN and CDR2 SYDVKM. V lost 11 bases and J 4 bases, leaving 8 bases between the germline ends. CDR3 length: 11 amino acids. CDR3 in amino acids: CAAGGNEKLFF. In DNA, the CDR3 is TGTGCCGCCGGAGGTAATGAAAAACTGTTTTTT.

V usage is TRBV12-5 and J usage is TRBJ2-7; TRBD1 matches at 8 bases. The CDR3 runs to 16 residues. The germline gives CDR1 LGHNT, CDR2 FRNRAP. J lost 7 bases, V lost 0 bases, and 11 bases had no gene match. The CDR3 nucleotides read TGTGCTAGTGGTTTGGTGTTGGACAGGGTGTCGAGGGAGCAGTACTTC. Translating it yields CASGLVLDRVSREQYF.

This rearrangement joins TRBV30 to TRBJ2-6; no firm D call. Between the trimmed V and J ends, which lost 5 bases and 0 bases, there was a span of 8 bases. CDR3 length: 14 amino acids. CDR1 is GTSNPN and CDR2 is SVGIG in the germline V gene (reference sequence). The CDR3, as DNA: TGTGCCTGGGCAGATCGCTCTGGGGCCAACGTCCTGACTTTC. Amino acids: CAWADRSGANVLTF.

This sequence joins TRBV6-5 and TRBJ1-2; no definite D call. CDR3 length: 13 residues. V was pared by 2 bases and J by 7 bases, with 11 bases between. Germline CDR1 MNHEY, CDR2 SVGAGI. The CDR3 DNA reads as TGTGCCAGCAGTTACCTAGAGGCGGCTGGCTACACCTTC. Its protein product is CASSYLEAAGYTF.

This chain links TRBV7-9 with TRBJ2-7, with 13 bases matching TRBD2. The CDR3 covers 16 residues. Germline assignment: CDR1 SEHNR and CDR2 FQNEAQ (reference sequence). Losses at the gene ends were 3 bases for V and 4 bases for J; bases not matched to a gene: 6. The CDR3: CASSFRTSGSFYEQYF. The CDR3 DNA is TGTGCCAGCAGCTTCAGGACTAGCGGGAGTTTTTACGAGCAGTACTTC.

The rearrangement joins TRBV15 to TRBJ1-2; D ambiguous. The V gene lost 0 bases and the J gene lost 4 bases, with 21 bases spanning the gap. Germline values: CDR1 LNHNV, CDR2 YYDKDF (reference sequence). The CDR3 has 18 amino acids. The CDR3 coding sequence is TGTGCCACCAGCAGAGACGGGGAGGGTCCCCTCCTTCTCTATGGCTACACCTTC. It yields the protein CATSRDGEGPLLLYGYTF.

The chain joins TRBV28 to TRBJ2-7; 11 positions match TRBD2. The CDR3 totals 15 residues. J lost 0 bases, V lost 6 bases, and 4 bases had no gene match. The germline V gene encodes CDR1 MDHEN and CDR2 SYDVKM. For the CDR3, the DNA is TGTGCCAGCAGCGATAGCGGGAGGGCCTCCTACGAGCAGTACTTC. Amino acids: CASSDSGRASYEQYF.

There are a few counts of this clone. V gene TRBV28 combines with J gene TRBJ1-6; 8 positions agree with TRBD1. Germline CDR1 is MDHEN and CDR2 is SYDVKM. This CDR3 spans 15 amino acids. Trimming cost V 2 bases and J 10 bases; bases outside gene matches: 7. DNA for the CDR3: TGTGCCAGCAGTTTACCGGGACAGGTGGGCTCACCCCTCCACTTT. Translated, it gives CASSLPGQVGSPLHF.

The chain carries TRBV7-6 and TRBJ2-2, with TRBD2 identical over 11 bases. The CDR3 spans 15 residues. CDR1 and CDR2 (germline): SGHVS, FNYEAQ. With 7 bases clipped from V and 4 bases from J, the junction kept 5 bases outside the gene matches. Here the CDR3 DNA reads TGTGCCAGCAACCGAGGACTAGCGGGCACCGGGGAGCTGTTTTTT. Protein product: CASNRGLAGTGELFF.